The 29 T cell receptor beta chains below were found in one sample sequenced in a study of tumor and adjacent non-tumor tissue in lung cancer. TCRbeta libraries were built with three rounds of nested PCR, modified from ARM-PCR. TCRdb analysed the multiplex PCR reads with MiXCR anew, one entry per CDR3 protein. The data hold tens of thousands of distinct CDR3 sequences, with 60% observed a single time. This sample's RNA came from whole unsorted tissue. Sequenced input: lung tumor tissue. The receptor source for this set is a man aged 45-65 years with non-small cell lung cancer.

At least ten counts were recorded for this clonotype. This sequence joins TRBV12-3 or TRBV12-4 and TRBJ2-2; D unresolved. This CDR3 spans 12 amino acids. Trimming took 3 bases from V and 6 from J, leaving 5 bases between them. The CDR3 DNA reads TGTGCCAGCAGTTTTGGGTCCGGGGAGCTGTTTTTT. This encodes CASSFGSGELFF.

As regards this clonotype: A much larger clone lies a single base off, so this may be a read error. This sequence joins TRBV10-2 and TRBJ2-3; 8 bases match TRBD1. The CDR3 loop spans 13 amino acids. The germline V gene has CDR1 WSHSY and CDR2 SAAADI. V gave up 10 bases and J gave up 4 bases; unmatched junction bases: 7. CDR3 sequence reads: CANSGQESDTQYF. CDR3 sequence (DNA): TGCGCCAACTCGGGACAGGAGTCAGATACGCAGTATTTT.

Comment on this clonotype: This may be a read error: a much more frequent sequence differs by one nucleotide. The J gene is TRBJ2-2, the V gene TRBV24-1, with D possibly TRBD1 on 6 matching bases. The germline gives CDR1 KGHDR, CDR2 SFDVKD. The CDR3 covers 17 residues. CDR3 sequence: CATGDLIEGVNTGELFF. The CDR3 DNA sequence: TGTGCCACCGGTGATTTAATCGAGGGGGTCAACACCGGGGAGCTGTTTTTT.

Concerning this clonotype itself: Sequence at one end of the junction differs from germline and may be a read error. CDR3 sequence reads: CTSSLLLPPWEAGELFF. The CDR3 nucleotides read TGTACCAGTAGTCTCCTCCTTCCGCCCTGGGAGGCCGGGGAGCTGTTTTTT. The V and J genes are TRBV6-5 and TRBJ2-2; perhaps TRBD2 as D (6 bases). Per germline, CDR1 MNHEY and CDR2 SVGAGI. This CDR3 region has 17 residues.

The genes are TRBV10-3 and TRBJ2-5, with D tentatively TRBD2 (6 bases). The germline V gene has CDR1 ENHRY and CDR2 SYGVKD. This CDR3 is built from 15 residues. V shed 2 bases and J shed 7 bases, with 17 bases lying between them. CDR3 in amino acids: CAISEAGLSQGTQYF. The CDR3 DNA is TGTGCCATCAGTGAGGCAGGACTATCCCAGGGGACCCAGTACTTC.

In the case of this clonotype: Lacking the conserved final phenylalanine or tryptophan, this CDR3 likely reflects a read error. The chain couples TRBV11-2 to TRBJ2-3, with a tentative D call TRBD1 (5 bases). The CDR3 consists of 18 residues. From germline, CDR1 is SGHAT and CDR2 FQNNGV. The DNA for the CDR3 is TGTACCAGCAGCTCCAACCCTGGCAGGGTCCTATTCTCAGATACGCAGTATTCT. It is translated as CTSSSNPGRVLFSDTQYS.

A remark on this clonotype: A much larger clonotype is one base distant, so this may be a read error. The V call is TRBV4-1, the J call TRBJ2-1; TRBD1 is a possible D gene (6 bases). Germline lookup yields CDR1 MGHRA and CDR2 YSYEKL. This CDR3 has 15 residues. Trimming cost V 3 bases and J 5 bases, with 14 bases left between them. CDR3 in amino acids: CASSHGQINNNEQFF. Here the CDR3 DNA reads TGCGCCAGCAGCCACGGACAGATAAATAACAATGAGCAGTTCTTC.

This clonotype was seen a handful of times. A much larger clone differs from this one at a single base, so this may be a read error. This sequence joins TRBV5-6 and TRBJ2-3; maybe TRBD2 (5 bases). The CDR3 extends over 14 amino acids. V lost 5 bases, J lost 6 bases, and 16 bases lay in between. Germline V gives CDR1 SGHDT, CDR2 YYEEEE. CDR3 sequence: CASRAGGTVDTQYF. DNA for the CDR3: TGTGCCAGCAGGGCGGGCGGAACAGTGGATACGCAGTATTTT.

Concerning this clonotype itself: One end of the junction varies from germline; a read error may be responsible. The chain has TRBV6-1 and TRBJ1-5; TRBD1 agrees at 7 bases. This CDR3 spans 17 amino acids. Germline CDR1 is MNHNS and CDR2 is SASEGT. The CDR3 spells CSSSIPGQNLWIQPQHF. The CDR3 coding sequence is TGTTCCAGCAGTATCCCGGGACAGAATTTGTGGATTCAGCCCCAGCATTTT.

Regarding this clonotype: This sequence may be a read error, since a much larger clone differs from it by one base. It is likely a read error, because the conserved phenylalanine at the end of the CDR3 is missing. The CDR3 region is CASSLLFSYSNQPQHL. The CDR3 DNA follows: TGCGCCAGCAGCCTACTATTCAGCTATAGCAATCAGCCCCAGCATCTT. This chain joins TRBV4-1 and TRBJ1-5; D uncertain. V shed 4 bases and J shed 0 bases, with 13 bases lying between them. The CDR3 has 16 amino acids. Germline CDR1 is MGHRA and CDR2 is YSYEKL.

Regarding this clonotype: A much more abundant neighbour one base away suggests this may be a read error. J is TRBJ2-5 and V is TRBV20-1, with 7 positions matching TRBD2. CDR3 size: 14 residues. Losses at the gene ends were 4 bases for V and 4 bases for J; bases not matched to a gene: 9. CDR1 and CDR2 from the germline V gene are DFQATT and SNEGSKA (reference sequence). CDR3 residues: CSAKPPGRRETQYF. The CDR3 nucleotides are TGCAGTGCTAAGCCGCCCGGGAGGAGAGAGACCCAGTACTTC.

The sample holds a few counts of this clonotype. The V gene is TRBV14, the J gene TRBJ2-7, with 8 bases identical to TRBD1. Unmatched junction bases numbered 11, after V lost 4 bases and J lost 6 bases. Germline CDR1 is SGHDN and CDR2 is FVKESK. The CDR3 sequence is 15 residues long. The CDR3 spells CASSPRDRFSGEQYF. CDR3 DNA sequence: TGTGCCAGCAGCCCCCGGGACAGGTTTTCTGGCGAGCAGTACTTC.

The V call is TRBV6-1, the J call TRBJ2-7; a weak D match, TRBD2 (6 bases). V lost 3 bases and J lost 10, with 19 bases in between. Germline lookup yields CDR1 MNHNS and CDR2 SASEGT. This CDR3 contains 14 residues. The CDR3 loop reads CASSDVSGEFEQYF. The CDR3 DNA reads TGTGCCAGCAGTGATGTATCGGGAGAGTTCGAACAGTACTTC.

This clonotype was seen repeatedly, ten times or more. The chain combines TRBV28 with TRBJ2-7; TRBD1 matches 12 bases. J gave up 9 bases and V 7 bases, and 10 bases lay outside the gene matches. This CDR3 region has 14 residues. Germline V gene data show CDR1 as MDHEN and CDR2 as SYDVKM. CDR3 nucleotides: TGTGCCAGCATCTCCGGGACAGGGGGCATTGGGCAGTACTTC. It translates to CASISGTGGIGQYF.

This clonotype was observed at least ten times. CDR3 nucleotides: TGTGCCAGCAGCCGACAATTCCGGGGGGGCCTGGAGACCCAGTACTTC. This translates into CASSRQFRGGLETQYF. This rearrangement joins TRBV6-2 or TRBV6-3 to TRBJ2-5; 8 nucleotides match TRBD2. The CDR3 totals 16 residues. V shed 6 bases and J 5 bases; nucleotides not matched to a gene: 14. Germline CDR1 reads MNHEY; CDR2 reads SVGEGT.

Many counts were recorded for this clonotype. This chain links TRBV29-1 with TRBJ2-3; D unresolved. V gave up 7 bases and J gave up 0 bases, with 14 bases separating them. This CDR3 spans 14 amino acids. Germline assignment: CDR1 SQVTM and CDR2 ANQGSEA. The CDR3 sequence is CSAHSATSTDTQYF. The CDR3 DNA follows: TGCAGCGCCCATTCGGCTACTAGCACAGATACGCAGTATTTT.

In regard to this clonotype: The CDR3 does not close with the conserved phenylalanine or tryptophan, likely indicating a read error. V and J are TRBV29-1 and TRBJ2-1; TRBD2 might be the D (6 bases). CDR1 and CDR2 (germline): SQVTM, ANQGSEA. This CDR3 has 17 residues. Between the trimmed V and J ends, which lost 4 bases and 2 bases, there was a span of 21 bases. CDR3 protein: CSVVTAVGRMAYNEQFL. The CDR3 DNA follows: TGCAGCGTTGTTACGGCAGTGGGGAGGATGGCCTACAATGAGCAGTTCCTC.

A note on this clonotype: This sequence may be a read error, since a much larger clone differs from it by one base. No conserved phenylalanine or tryptophan ends this CDR3, so it is likely a read error. The chain recombines TRBV29-1 with TRBJ2-7; TRBD1 or TRBD2 may be the D gene (5 bases each). Trimming removed 1 base from V and 1 base from J, with 11 bases in between. This CDR3 is 14 amino acids long. In germline, CDR1 is SQVTM, CDR2 ANQGSEA. The CDR3 reads CSVEARDGSYEQYL. CDR3 nucleotide sequence: TGCAGCGTTGAAGCACGGGACGGTTCCTACGAGCAGTACCTC.

There are a few counts of this clonotype. A much larger clone lies a single base off, so this may be a read error. This chain uses TRBV6-1 with TRBJ2-1, with D unresolved. CDR3 length: 14 residues. Germline CDR1 reads MNHNS; CDR2 reads SASEGT. Here the CDR3 DNA reads TGTGCCAGCAGTCAGAACCGGGCCCAGTTGGAGCTGTTCTTC. Protein: CASSQNRAQLELFF.

Only one count was recorded for this clonotype. With a much larger clone just one base away, this may be a read error. This likely comes from a read error, as the CDR3 has no conserved phenylalanine or tryptophan at its end. It is unclear where the CDR3 begins or ends on the DNA, so no DNA is shown, and the CDR3 is as TCRdb lists it. V is TRBV5-4 and J is TRBJ2-1; TRBD2, the table's D call, was not compared with the DNA. The CDR3 adds up to 12 amino acids, both ends counted. CDR1 is SGHNT and CDR2 is YYREEE in the germline V gene (reference sequence). The CDR3 loop reads CASSQTGASNSL.

This clonotype has a handful of counts. CDR3 protein: CAVRDTSNSPLHF. Written as DNA, the CDR3 is TGTGCCGTCAGGGACACTTCTAATTCACCCCTCCACTTT. The chain employs TRBV2 and TRBJ1-6, with D possibly TRBD1 on 6 matching bases. Trimming removed 11 bases at V and 6 bases at J, with 14 bases between. This CDR3 contains 13 residues. Germline lookup yields CDR1 SNHLY and CDR2 FYNNEI.

The chain uses TRBV28 and TRBJ2-7; possible D gene TRBD1, 6 bases. The V gene lost 5 bases and the J gene lost 2 bases, with 13 bases spanning the gap. Germline CDR1 MDHEN, CDR2 SYDVKM. The CDR3 covers 14 residues. CDR3 DNA: TGTGCCAGCAGTGACACAGGGCCCACCTACGAGCAGTACTTC. As protein: CASSDTGPTYEQYF.

This clonotype has at least ten counts. This chain joins TRBV13 and TRBJ2-3; 9 nucleotides line up with TRBD2. The CDR3 is made up of 17 amino acids. The V segment lost 0 bases and the J segment 1 base; nucleotides outside the gene matches: 5. Germline loops: CDR1 PRHDT, CDR2 FYEKMQ (reference sequence). CDR3 bases: TGTGCCAGCAGCTTAGGAGTAGCGGGAGTGGGCACAGATACGCAGTATTTT. This translates into CASSLGVAGVGTDTQYF.

This rearrangement joins TRBV20-1 to TRBJ2-7; 10 bases match TRBD2. CDR1 and CDR2 (germline): DFQATT, SNEGSKA (reference sequence). This CDR3 comprises 18 residues. V gave up 1 base and J gave up 1 base; unmatched junction bases: 13. The DNA of the CDR3 is TGCAGTGCTAGAGGAGCGGGAGGGCCTTATACCGAGTCCTACGAGCAGTACTTC. Translated, it gives CSARGAGGPYTESYEQYF.

Worth noting for this clonotype: One end of the junction varies from germline; a read error may be responsible. J is TRBJ2-2 and V is TRBV4-1, with 8 nucleotides matching TRBD1. CDR3 size: 14 residues. CDR1 and CDR2 (germline): MGHRA, YSYEKL. CDR3 in DNA: TGCGCCAGCGGCCAGCCGACAGGGGCCGGGGAGCTATTTTTT. Translation gives CASGQPTGAGELFF.

Only a few counts were recorded for this clonotype. The chain uses TRBV27 and TRBJ1-4, with no clear D. CDR1 and CDR2 from the germline V gene are MNHEY and SMNVEV (reference sequence). This CDR3 spans 14 amino acids. The V end lost 5 bases, the J end lost 0 bases, and 7 bases lay between the germline ends. Written as DNA, the CDR3 is TGTGCCAGCAGTGCCATATCAACTAATGAAAAACTGTTTTTT. Its translation: CASSAISTNEKLFF.

The rearrangement links TRBV11-2 to TRBJ2-2; maybe TRBD1 (6 bases). This CDR3 comprises 14 residues. Between the trimmed V and J ends, which lost 7 bases and 6 bases, there was a span of 15 bases. Germline CDR1 and CDR2: SGHAT and FQNNGV. CDR3 residues: CASKPLQGAGELFF. The CDR3, as DNA: TGTGCCAGCAAGCCCCTACAGGGTGCCGGGGAGCTGTTTTTT.

The chain is built from TRBV5-1 and TRBJ2-3; 13 bases agree with TRBD2. The ends lost 7 bases at V and 5 bases at J; junction bases unmatched: 34. Germline V lookup: CDR1 SGHRS, CDR2 YFSETQ. The length of the CDR3 is 24 residues. CDR3 nucleotide sequence: TGCGCCAGCGGTGCCCAGGACGGGACAGGGATGTTAGACGGACTAGCGGGAGAAGGAGATACGCAGTATTTT. This translates into CASGAQDGTGMLDGLAGEGDTQYF.

The chain joins TRBV2 to TRBJ2-7; TRBD1 is a possible D gene (7 bases). Trimming removed 8 bases from V and 3 bases from J, with 14 bases in between. The CDR3 is made up of 13 amino acids. CDR1 and CDR2 from the germline V gene are SNHLY and FYNNEI. CDR3 nucleotides: TGTGCCAGCCACGCGGGACAGTACTACGAGCAGTACTTC. This translates into CASHAGQYYEQYF.